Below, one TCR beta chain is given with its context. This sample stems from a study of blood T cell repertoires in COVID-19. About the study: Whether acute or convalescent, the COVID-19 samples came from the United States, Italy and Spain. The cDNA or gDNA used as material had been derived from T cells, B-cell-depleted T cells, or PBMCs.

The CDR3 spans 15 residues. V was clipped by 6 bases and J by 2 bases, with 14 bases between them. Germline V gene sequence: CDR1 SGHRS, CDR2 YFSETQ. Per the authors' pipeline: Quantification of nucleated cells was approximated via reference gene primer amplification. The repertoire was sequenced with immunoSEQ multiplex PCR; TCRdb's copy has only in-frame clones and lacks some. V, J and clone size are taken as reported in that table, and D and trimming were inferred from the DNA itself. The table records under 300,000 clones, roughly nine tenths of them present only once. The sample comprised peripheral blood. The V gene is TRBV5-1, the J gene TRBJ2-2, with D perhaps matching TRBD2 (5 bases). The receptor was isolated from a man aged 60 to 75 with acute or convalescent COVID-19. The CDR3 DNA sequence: TGCGCCAGCAATAAGGGAGCGGCTAACACCGGGGAGCTGTTTTTT. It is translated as CASNKGAANTGELFF.